These T cell receptor beta chains were read from a single sample in a study of beta chain features in type 1 diabetes. Measured with immunoSEQ multiplex PCR; TCRdb has only the in-frame clones, and not every one. The top ten hold 0.55% to 0.75% of the sample, which has 150,000 or so clones, roughly 10% seen once. The source material was central memory CD4+ T cells from blood. Source of these receptors: a woman in her forties in good health. Each CDR3 is given with its conserved first and last residue. Fields, in order: D gene, J gene, clone size, V gene, CDR3 protein, CDR3 DNA. D genes are given only for firm matches. The size of a clone is reported for some rows only, either as once, few or many, or as a class for expanded clones.

NA | TRBJ2-1 | few | TRBV5-1 | CASSPRGGDEQFF | TGCGCCAGCAGCCCACGGGGTGGGGATGAGCAGTTCTTC
TRBD1 | TRBJ1-1 | few | TRBV6-1 | CATWTGENTEAFF | TGTGCCACGTGGACAGGGGAGAACACTGAAGCTTTCTTT
NA | TRBJ2-3 | few | TRBV5-1 | CASSKNGGAADTQYF | TGCGCCAGCTCAAAAAATGGGGGGGCCGCAGATACGCAGTATTTT
TRBD1 | TRBJ1-2 | NA | TRBV28 | CASSLYATGASGYTF | TGTGCCAGCAGTTTATATGCAACAGGGGCGAGTGGCTACACCTTC
TRBD2 | TRBJ2-5 | many | TRBV5-6 | CASSLGTRQETQYF | TGTGCCAGCAGCTTGGGGACTAGGCAAGAGACCCAGTACTTC
NA | TRBJ2-1 | NA | TRBV4-1 | CASSHPRDGSKGTEQFF | TGCGCCAGCAGCCATCCCCGGGACGGGAGTAAGGGCACTGAGCAGTTCTTC
NA | TRBJ2-7 | NA | TRBV15 | CATSHRTGRYEQYF | TGTGCCACCAGCCATCGGACGGGGAGGTACGAGCAGTACTTC
NA | TRBJ2-7 | NA | TRBV7-8 | CASSLGAGLPREQYF | TGTGCCAGCAGCTTAGGGGCAGGGCTCCCGCGCGAGCAGTACTTC
NA | TRBJ2-1 | few | TRBV21-1 | CASSKASQQGEKGEQFF | TGTGCCAGCAGCAAAGCGTCACAACAGGGCGAAAAGGGTGAGCAGTTCTTC
NA | TRBJ1-1 | NA | TRBV5-1 | CASSYDSANTEAFF | TGCGCCAGCAGCTATGACAGTGCGAACACTGAAGCTTTCTTT
TRBD1 | TRBJ1-4 | few | TRBV5-4 | CASSSGQGTEKLFF | TGTGCCAGCAGCTCCGGACAGGGGACTGAAAAACTGTTTTTT
NA | TRBJ1-1 | few | TRBV18 | CASSRAGRGTEAFF | TGTGCCAGCTCACGAGCCGGTCGGGGCACTGAAGCTTTCTTT
TRBD2 | TRBJ2-5 | many | TRBV5-1 | CASSLFSGGSETQYF | TGCGCCAGCAGCTTGTTTAGCGGGGGGAGCGAGACCCAGTACTTC
TRBD2 | TRBJ2-3 | NA | TRBV4-3 | CASSLAGLAFDTQYF | TGCGCCAGCAGCTTGGCAGGACTAGCGTTCGATACGCAGTATTTT
TRBD1 | TRBJ2-7 | few | TRBV18 | CASSPGTGEEQYF | TGTGCCAGCTCACCGGGGACAGGGGAAGAGCAGTACTTC
TRBD1 | TRBJ2-7 | NA | TRBV2 | CASSDRRRGTGTYEQYF | TGTGCCAGCAGTGACAGACGAAGGGGGACAGGGACCTACGAGCAGTACTTC
TRBD1 | TRBJ1-1 | few | TRBV6-1 | CASSGGGGGTEAFF | TGTGCCAGCAGTGGAGGGGGCGGTGGCACTGAAGCTTTCTTT
NA | TRBJ2-7 | few | TRBV7-2 | CASSSSFYEQYF | TGTGCCAGCAGCTCTAGCTTCTACGAGCAGTACTTC
TRBD1 | TRBJ1-6 | few | TRBV2 | CASTPAGQGGNSPLHF | TGTGCCAGCACACCGGCCGGACAGGGCGGGAATTCACCCCTCCACTTT
NA | TRBJ1-6 | NA | TRBV4-3 | CASSPHRESSPLHF | TGCGCCAGCAGCCCGCACAGGGAGAGTTCACCCCTCCACTTT
TRBD1 | TRBJ1-5 | NA | TRBV7-8 | CASSSGTGRNQPQHF | TGTGCCAGCAGCTCTGGGACAGGGAGGAATCAGCCCCAGCATTTT
NA | TRBJ1-2 | few | TRBV2 | CASSEELYGYTF | TGTGCCAGCAGTGAGGAGCTCTATGGCTACACCTTC
NA | TRBJ2-2 | many | TRBV7-8 | CASSVTGTGELFF | TGTGCCAGCAGCGTCACAGGGACCGGGGAGCTGTTTTTT
TRBD1 | TRBJ2-7 | NA | TRBV5-4 | CASLGQGAYEQYF | TGTGCCAGCTTAGGACAGGGGGCCTACGAGCAGTACTTC
TRBD1 | TRBJ2-1 | few | TRBV6-6 | CASSLDRVGSYNEQFF | TGTGCCAGCAGCTTGGACAGGGTGGGATCCTACAATGAGCAGTTCTTC
TRBD2 | TRBJ2-3 | few | TRBV6-1 | CASRERGAQADTQYF | TGTGCCAGCAGAGAGCGGGGGGCGCAAGCAGATACGCAGTATTTT
TRBD1 | TRBJ2-5 | few | TRBV5-1 | CASSFGQAEETQYF | TGCGCCAGCAGCTTTGGACAGGCCGAAGAGACCCAGTACTTC
TRBD2 | TRBJ2-3 | few | TRBV9 | CASSVAAGLSTDTQYF | TGTGCCAGCAGCGTAGCAGCGGGGCTTAGCACAGATACGCAGTATTTT
NA | TRBJ2-3 | few | TRBV23-1 | CASSQYYRGTDTQYF | TGCGCCAGCAGTCAGTACTATCGGGGCACAGATACGCAGTATTTT
TRBD1 | TRBJ1-1 | NA | TRBV4-1 | CASSQEGYQGADTEAFF | TGCGCCAGCAGCCAAGAGGGTTATCAGGGGGCGGACACTGAAGCTTTCTTT
TRBD2 | TRBJ2-5 | few | TRBV5-1 | CASSSGTSRGQETQYF | TGCGCCAGCAGCTCCGGGACTAGCCGGGGTCAAGAGACCCAGTACTTC
NA | TRBJ2-7 | NA | TRBV13 | CATAVGGYEQYF | TGTGCCACCGCCGTCGGGGGCTACGAGCAGTACTTC
NA | TRBJ1-1 | few | TRBV18 | CASSPEGYTEAFF | TGTGCCAGCTCACCGGAGGGGTACACTGAAGCTTTCTTT
TRBD2 | TRBJ2-1 | few | TRBV2 | CASRRLAGVSNEQFF | TGTGCCAGCAGGCGACTAGCGGGGGTATCTAATGAGCAGTTCTTC
NA | TRBJ2-2 | few | TRBV5-1 | CASSSYTGELFF | TGCGCCAGCAGCTCTTACACCGGGGAGCTGTTTTTT
TRBD2 | TRBJ2-5 | many | TRBV5-4 | CASSGRTSIETQYF | TGTGCCAGCAGCGGCCGGACTAGTATTGAGACCCAGTACTTC
NA | TRBJ2-7 | NA | TRBV7-2 | CASSLEISYEQYF | TGTGCCAGCAGCTTAGAAATTAGCTACGAGCAGTACTTC
NA | TRBJ2-6 | NA | TRBV7-9 | CASRPRGAGANVLTF | TGTGCCAGCAGACCCAGGGGAGCCGGGGCCAACGTCCTGACTTTC
NA | TRBJ2-7 | NA | TRBV18 | CASSQRETTGEQYF | TGTGCCAGCTCCCAGAGGGAAACAACCGGCGAGCAGTACTTC
TRBD1 | TRBJ1-2 | NA | TRBV10-3 | CAISVGQGWGYTF | TGTGCCATCAGTGTAGGACAGGGTTGGGGCTACACCTTC
NA | TRBJ1-2 | few | TRBV6-5 | CASSAGARGYTF | TGTGCCAGCAGCGCAGGGGCGAGAGGCTACACCTTC
TRBD1 | TRBJ2-7 | few | TRBV2 | CASNRDRVDEQYF | TGTGCCAGCAATCGGGACAGGGTCGACGAGCAGTACTTC
NA | TRBJ1-1 | NA | TRBV28 | CASSPGGGERTEAFF | TGTGCCAGCAGTCCGGGGGGGGGAGAAAGGACTGAAGCTTTCTTT
TRBD1 | TRBJ2-7 | NA | TRBV5-1 | CASSLGQNRGMSYEQYF | TGCGCCAGCAGCTTGGGTCAAAACAGGGGAATGAGCTACGAGCAGTACTTC